This T cell receptor beta chain was sequenced for a study of blood T cell repertoires in COVID-19. Study-level information: The study drew acute and convalescent COVID-19 samples from the United States, Italy and Spain. The analysed material was cDNA or gDNA that came from T cells, B-cell-depleted T cells, or PBMCs.

Original handling: Using reference gene primer amplification, nucleated cell counts were estimated. Data came from immunoSEQ multiplex PCR; TCRdb stores just in-frame clones and leaves some out. D and trimming come from the DNA, and the V and J calls and clone size come from that table. The table has under 80,000 clones, around 77% seen once. This clone was found a few times. Trimming took 3 bases from V and 6 from J; bases not matched to a gene: 8. CDR1 SGDLS and CDR2 YYNGEE come from the germline V gene. The CDR3 has 15 amino acids. The chain joins TRBV9 to TRBJ2-1; 8 bases fit TRBD1. The specimen was peripheral blood. This TCR was sampled from a man older than 75 with active or convalescent COVID-19. CDR3 protein: CASSGSGTGVNEQFF. The CDR3 nucleotides are TGTGCCAGCAGCGGATCCGGGACAGGCGTCAATGAGCAGTTCTTC.